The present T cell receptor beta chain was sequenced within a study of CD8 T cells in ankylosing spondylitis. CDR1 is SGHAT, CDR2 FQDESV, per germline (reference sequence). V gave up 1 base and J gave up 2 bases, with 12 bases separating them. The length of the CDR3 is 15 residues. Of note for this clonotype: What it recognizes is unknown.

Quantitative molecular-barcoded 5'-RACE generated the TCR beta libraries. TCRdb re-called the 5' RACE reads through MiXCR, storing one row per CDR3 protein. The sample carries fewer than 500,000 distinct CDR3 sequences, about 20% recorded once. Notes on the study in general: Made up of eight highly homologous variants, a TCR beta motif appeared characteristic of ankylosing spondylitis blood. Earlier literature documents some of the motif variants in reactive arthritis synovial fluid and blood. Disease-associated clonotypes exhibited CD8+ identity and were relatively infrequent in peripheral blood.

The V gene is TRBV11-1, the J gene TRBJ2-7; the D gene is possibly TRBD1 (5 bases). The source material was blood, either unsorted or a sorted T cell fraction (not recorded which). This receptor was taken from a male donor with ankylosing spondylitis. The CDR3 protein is CASSLDVGVPYEQYF. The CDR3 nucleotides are TGTGCCAGCAGCTTAGATGTAGGGGTGCCCTACGAGCAGTACTTC. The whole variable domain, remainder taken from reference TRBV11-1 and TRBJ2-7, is EAEVAQSPRYKITEKSQAVAFWCDPISGHATLYWYRQILGQGPELLVQFQDESVVDDSQLPKDRFSAERLKGVDSTLKIQPAELGDSAMYLCASSLDVGVPYEQYFGPGTRLTVT.